A selection of T cell receptor beta chains follows, all from one sample in a study of T cell changes during pregnancy in multiple sclerosis. Some clones are missing from TCRdb's copy, which holds only in-frame ones; the method was immunoSEQ multiplex PCR. This table holds fewer than 90,000 clones, just under 95% found once. The material sequenced was peripheral blood, taken in the third trimester of pregnancy. These receptors came from a female donor in good health, enrolled as a control in a pregnancy study. Both conserved end residues are part of each CDR3. A D gene is named only where the DNA matches it firmly. Expanded clones get a size class; other rows say once, few or many, or leave the size out.

. . TRBJ2-7 TRBV4-2 TGTGCCAGCAGCCAAGTCGAAACAGAATTATCCTACGAGCAGTACTTC CASSQVETELSYEQYF
. . TRBJ2-5 TRBV27 TGTGCCAGCAGTTTATCTGACGGGGTGGAAGAGACCCAGTACTTC CASSLSDGVEETQYF
. TRBD2 TRBJ2-2 TRBV5-6 TGTGCCAGCAGCTTGCGGTCGGGAGGGCCTTCCGGGGAGCTGTTTTTT CASSLRSGGPSGELFF
. TRBD1 TRBJ2-1 TRBV6-5 TGTGCCAGCAGTTACGGGACAGGGAATGAGCAGTTCTTC CASSYGTGNEQFF
. TRBD2 TRBJ2-7 TRBV2 TGTGCCAGCGGGGCGCGACTAGCGGGAGTCTACGAGCAGTACTTC CASGARLAGVYEQYF
. TRBD2 TRBJ2-1 TRBV28 TGTGCCAGCAGTACCTCTGGTAGCGGGAGGGCTAATGAGCAGTTCTTC CASSTSGSGRANEQFF
. TRBD1 TRBJ1-2 TRBV9 TGTGCCAGCAGCCCACTCGGGACAGGGGATGGCTACACCTTC CASSPLGTGDGYTF
. . TRBJ2-2 TRBV30 TGTGCCTGGAGTGTCAGGGTTGGTGGGGAGCTGTTTTTT CAWSVRVGGELFF
. . TRBJ2-7 TRBV19 TGTGCCAGTAGTATGGTTTACGGGACCTACGAGCAGTACTTC CASSMVYGTYEQYF
. TRBD1 TRBJ2-1 TRBV25-1 TGTGCCAGCAGTTTTTCCGCGGGACAGGGGAGGGATGAGCAGTTCTTC CASSFSAGQGRDEQFF
. . TRBJ1-4 TRBV7-9 TGTGCCAGCAGCCAGGGACATGGGGAAAAACTGTTTTTT CASSQGHGEKLFF
few TRBD1 TRBJ1-1 TRBV9 TGTGCCAGCAGCGCCGGGGGACAGGGAGAAGCTTTCTTT CASSAGGQGEAFF
. . TRBJ2-5 TRBV11-2 TGTGCCAGCAGCTTAGATCTGAACTCCCGGCAGTACTTC CASSLDLNSRQYF
. TRBD2 TRBJ2-1 TRBV9 TGTGCCAGCAGCTCGCCGGGACTAAACGGAAATGAGCAGTTCTTC CASSSPGLNGNEQFF
once TRBD2 TRBJ2-1 TRBV29-1 TGCAGCGTAGCTGGGCGGGGGTCCTACAATGAGCAGTTCTTC CSVAGRGSYNEQFF
. . TRBJ1-5 TRBV6-1 TGTGCCAGCAGCTCCGACGGGAATCAGCCCCAGCATTTT CASSSDGNQPQHF
. . TRBJ1-5 TRBV19 TGTGCCAGTATGGAGGGAACGAATCAGCCCCAGCATTTT CASMEGTNQPQHF
. TRBD1 TRBJ1-2 TRBV28 TGTGCCAGCAGTTTCCTGGACAGGGGCTATGGCTACACCTTC CASSFLDRGYGYTF
. TRBD2 TRBJ2-3 TRBV15 TGTGCCACCAGCACAGGCGGACTAGCGGGAGTAGATACGCAGTATTTT CATSTGGLAGVDTQYF